The sequence of this T cell receptor (beta chain) was determined in a study of identical twins. Findings of the study overall: Within beta out-of-frame sequences, the excess sharing observed between twins was weaker.

CDR1 is KGHDR and CDR2 is SFDVKD in the germline V gene. V gave up 7 bases and J gave up 4 bases, with 9 bases separating them. The CDR3 totals 12 residues. A universal primer site arose from template switching, and cDNA bore unique molecular identifiers. TCRdb reanalysed the 5' RACE reads using MiXCR and keeps one entry per CDR3 protein. This table holds more than 1.5 million distinct CDR3 sequences, less than 35% found once. A few counts support this clonotype. Its antigen remains unknown. The origin of this receptor is a newborn girl in good health. Sequencing was done on a sample of cord blood. This chain uses TRBV24-1 with TRBJ1-2; no reliable D call. The CDR3 sequence: CATRQPPYGYTF. CDR3 DNA: TGTGCCACCAGACAGCCACCCTATGGCTACACCTTC.